Below are 28 T cell receptor beta chains sequenced from a single sample in a study of blood T cell repertoires in COVID-19. Assay used: immunoSEQ multiplex PCR; TCRdb lists only in-frame clones, some missing. The sample lists 90,000 to 100,000 clones, 85% occurring once. Sequences were obtained from peripheral blood. Every receptor here comes from a man older than 75 with acute or convalescent COVID-19.

This clone was seen only once. This sequence joins TRBV30 and TRBJ2-5, with D possibly being TRBD1 (5 bases). Trimming shortened V by 7 bases and J by 0 bases, and 12 bases separated the two germline ends. The CDR3 is 13 amino acids. CDR1 GTSNPN and CDR2 SVGIG come from the germline V gene (reference sequence). The chain's CDR3 is CASLDSNQETQYF. CDR3 DNA sequence: TGTGCCTCCCTAGACAGTAACCAAGAGACCCAGTACTTC.

In this sample, this clone turned up once. The chain carries TRBV27 and TRBJ2-5; D remains unclear. Trimming pared 4 bases from V and 4 bases from J, leaving 16 bases between. Germline CDR1 reads MNHEY; CDR2 reads SMNVEV (reference sequence). The CDR3 runs to 15 residues. CDR3 amino acids: CASSSLSLLPETQYF. DNA for the CDR3: TGTGCCAGCAGTTCCCTGTCCTTACTCCCAGAGACCCAGTACTTC.

The chain has TRBV5-1 and TRBJ1-1; perhaps TRBD1 as D (5 bases). The V gene lost 5 bases and the J gene lost 5 bases, with 13 bases spanning the gap. CDR1 is SGHRS and CDR2 is YFSETQ in the germline V gene. The CDR3 is 13 residues long. CDR3 nucleotide sequence: TGCGCCAGCAGTCCGACAGACCAAACTGAAGCTTTCTTT. Its translation: CASSPTDQTEAFF.

The chain uses TRBV6-1 and TRBJ2-1, with 10 positions matching TRBD2. Per the germline V gene, CDR1 is MNHNS and CDR2 is SASEGT. The length of the CDR3 is 18 residues. With 2 bases clipped from V and 2 bases from J, the junction kept 9 bases outside the gene matches. Here the CDR3 reads CASSEPLPLAGAYNEQFF. The CDR3 DNA is TGTGCCAGCAGTGAACCCCTCCCCCTAGCGGGAGCCTACAATGAGCAGTTCTTC.

The rearrangement joins TRBV5-1 to TRBJ2-1; 8 nucleotides line up with TRBD2. Germline loops: CDR1 SGHRS, CDR2 YFSETQ. This CDR3 has 16 residues. The V segment lost 5 bases and the J segment 4 bases; nucleotides outside the gene matches: 11. CDR3 bases: TGCGCCAGCAGACCAACCACTAGCGGACTATACAATGAGCAGTTCTTC. Protein: CASRPTTSGLYNEQFF.

In this sample, this clone turned up a few times. V gene TRBV25-1 combines with J gene TRBJ1-5; D remains ambiguous. The CDR3 is 14 amino acids. Trimming took off 5 bases at V and 4 bases at J, with 12 bases between the two ends. CDR1 is MGHDK and CDR2 is SYGVNS in the germline V gene. The CDR3 loop is CASSPRLANQPQHF. DNA of the CDR3: TGTGCCAGCAGTCCAAGGTTAGCGAATCAGCCCCAGCATTTT.

The rearrangement joins TRBV3-1 (or the pseudogene TRBV3-2) to TRBJ2-1; 8 nucleotides align to TRBD1. The CDR3 loop spans 17 amino acids. The germline V gene encodes CDR1 LGHDT and CDR2 YNNKEL (reference sequence). Trimming removed 1 base from V and 5 bases from J; junction bases left unmatched: 10. In nucleotides, the CDR3 is TGTGCCAGCAGCCAAGGTAGCGGAGGGGGACAGGACAATGAGCAGTTCTTC. This codes for CASSQGSGGGQDNEQFF.

V usage is TRBV6-5 and J usage is TRBJ1-1; 10 bases are a match to TRBD1. The CDR3 contains 12 residues. V gave up 8 bases and J gave up 7 bases; unmatched junction bases: 4. Germline loops: CDR1 MNHEY, CDR2 SVGAGI. The CDR3 loop reads CASRGQGFEAFF. The CDR3 DNA sequence: TGTGCCAGCCGGGGACAGGGGTTTGAAGCTTTCTTT.

With regard to this clone: Given the absence of the conserved phenylalanine or tryptophan at the CDR3 end, a read error is likely. It is unclear where the CDR3 begins or ends on the DNA, so no DNA is shown, and the CDR3 is as TCRdb lists it. The genes are TRBV9 and TRBJ2-7; the table's D call, TRBD2, has no DNA check behind it. CDR1 is SGDLS and CDR2 is YYNGEE in the germline V gene. The CDR3 spans 14 residues, counting both ends. CDR3 sequence: CASSLHLAGGQLSL.

This clone was detected only a few times. J is TRBJ2-1 and V is TRBV28; TRBD1 agrees at 10 bases. The CDR3 covers 13 residues. J gave up 7 bases and V 5 bases, and 2 bases lay outside the gene matches. Germline values: CDR1 MDHEN, CDR2 SYDVKM. The CDR3 region has the DNA TGTGCCAGCAGTCGGACAGGGGGAAATGAGCAGTTCTTC. Its protein is CASSRTGGNEQFF.

The CDR3 reads CASSLGTGLNTEAFF. CDR3 DNA: TGTGCCAGCAGCCTAGGGACAGGGCTCAACACTGAAGCTTTCTTT. V usage is TRBV7-2 and J usage is TRBJ1-1; 9 positions agree with TRBD1. This CDR3 comprises 15 residues. Germline CDR1 and CDR2: SGHTA and FQGNSA. V lost 5 bases and J lost 2; bases outside the gene matches: 6.

This chain uses TRBV7-3 with TRBJ2-3, with 8 bases identical to TRBD1. This CDR3 comprises 15 residues. In germline, CDR1 is SGHTA, CDR2 FQGTGA. Trimming at V came to 3 bases and at J to 0 bases, leaving 2 bases not matched to a gene. CDR3 residues: CASSFDRGSTDTQYF. CDR3 DNA sequence: TGTGCCAGCAGCTTCGACAGGGGAAGCACAGATACGCAGTATTTT.

The chain couples TRBV28 to TRBJ1-5; possible D gene TRBD1, 5 bases. V lost 2 bases and J 3 bases, leaving 11 bases between the germline ends. The germline gives CDR1 MDHEN, CDR2 SYDVKM. The CDR3 runs to 15 residues. For the CDR3, the DNA is TGTGCCAGCAGTTTAGCGGCAGGGAACAATCAGCCCCAGCATTTT. Amino acids: CASSLAAGNNQPQHF.

The chain joins TRBV9 to TRBJ1-1, with TRBD1 as a possible D gene (5 bases). CDR1 is SGDLS, CDR2 YYNGEE, per germline. Trimming cost V 2 bases and J 0 bases, with 8 bases left between them. This CDR3 contains 14 residues. This CDR3 is CASSVGHLNTEAFF. Written as DNA, the CDR3 is TGTGCCAGCAGCGTCGGACATCTGAACACTGAAGCTTTCTTT.

The V and J genes are TRBV27 and TRBJ2-7; 9 bases fit TRBD2. V dropped 6 bases and J dropped 11; count of bases not matched to a gene: 14. Germline lookup yields CDR1 MNHEY and CDR2 SMNVEV (reference sequence). CDR3 length: 14 residues. For the CDR3, the DNA is TGTGCCAGCAGACTGTGGGTAGCGGGAGATCTAGAGTACTTC. Translation: CASRLWVAGDLEYF.

The J gene is TRBJ2-5, the V gene TRBV5-4, with D perhaps matching TRBD1 (6 bases). Germline V gene data show CDR1 as SGHNT and CDR2 as YYREEE (reference sequence). The CDR3 contains 15 residues. The V and J ends lost 2 bases and 5 bases respectively, with 16 bases between them. The CDR3 loop reads CASSLGNRAGETQYF. In DNA form, the CDR3 reads TGTGCCAGCAGCTTAGGCAACAGGGCGGGCGAGACCCAGTACTTC.

This rearrangement joins TRBV19 to TRBJ1-1, with 7 bases identical to TRBD1. The V gene end was trimmed by 4 bases and the J gene end by 4 bases; junction bases not matched to a gene: 6. From germline, CDR1 is LNHDA and CDR2 SQIVND (reference sequence). The CDR3 loop spans 14 amino acids. The CDR3 reads CASSKRQGSTEAFF. The CDR3, as DNA: TGTGCCAGTAGTAAGAGACAGGGAAGCACTGAAGCTTTCTTT.

The CDR3 spells CASSPSGGAYEQYF. Here the CDR3 DNA reads TGCGCCAGCAGCCCTAGCGGGGGGGCCTACGAGCAGTACTTC. The rearrangement joins TRBV5-1 to TRBJ2-7, with 12 positions matching TRBD2. Germline CDR1 and CDR2: SGHRS and YFSETQ. The CDR3 spans 14 residues. V was clipped by 4 bases and J by 2 bases; unmatched bases: 1.

The genes are TRBV20-1 and TRBJ2-5; D gene uncertain. Germline CDR1 DFQATT, CDR2 SNEGSKA (reference sequence). This CDR3 is 10 amino acids long. Between the trimmed V and J ends, which lost 3 bases and 4 bases, there was a span of 3 bases. The CDR3 spells CSASLETQYF. CDR3 in DNA: TGCAGTGCTAGCTTAGAGACCCAGTACTTC.

This chain connects TRBV19 to TRBJ1-1, with a weak D call TRBD1 (6 bases). The V gene's germline CDR1 is LNHDA and CDR2 SQIVND (reference sequence). Trimming stripped 1 base from V and 6 bases from J, with 12 bases between. This CDR3 region has 14 residues. For the CDR3, the DNA is TGTGCCAGTAGTATAGTGGAATGGGGGCCTGAAGCTTTCTTT. Translation gives CASSIVEWGPEAFF.

V and J are TRBV19 and TRBJ2-1; D remains unclear. CDR1 and CDR2 from the germline V gene are LNHDA and SQIVND (reference sequence). V lost 4 bases and J lost 4, with 2 bases in between. The CDR3 runs 11 residues. The CDR3 region has the DNA TGTGCCAGTAGTACATACAATGAGCAGTTCTTC. Amino acids: CASSTYNEQFF.

The chain couples TRBV24-1 to TRBJ2-3, with D perhaps TRBD2 (7 bases). The CDR3 consists of 17 residues. Germline loops: CDR1 KGHDR, CDR2 SFDVKD. The ends were cut back, 4 bases at V and 3 bases at J, with 19 bases in the middle. CDR3 sequence: CATSDKQGGGGTDTQYF. CDR3 nucleotides: TGTGCCACCAGTGACAAACAGGGTGGGGGAGGGACAGATACGCAGTATTTT.

The chain employs TRBV6-5 and TRBJ2-2, with 8 bases fitting TRBD2. The CDR3 runs 16 residues. In germline, CDR1 is MNHEY, CDR2 SVGAGI. With 0 bases clipped from V and 3 bases from J, the junction kept 3 bases outside the gene matches. CDR3 sequence (DNA): TGTGCCAGCAGTTACTCCGGGACTAGTTACACCGGGGAGCTGTTTTTT. Translated, it gives CASSYSGTSYTGELFF.

In this sample, this clone is medium-sized (0.01 to 0.1%). This chain uses TRBV2 with TRBJ2-7, with TRBD2 identical over 11 bases. CDR1 SNHLY and CDR2 FYNNEI come from the germline V gene. CDR3 length equals 16 residues. V was pared by 5 bases and J by 6 bases, with 12 bases of the junction left unmatched. CDR3: CASSLTASGRSSEQYF. CDR3 coding DNA: TGTGCCAGCAGTCTGACGGCTAGCGGGAGGTCATCCGAGCAGTACTTC.

The rearrangement links TRBV3-1 (or the pseudogene TRBV3-2) to TRBJ2-7, with 9 bases that match TRBD2. Germline V lookup: CDR1 LGHDT, CDR2 YNNKEL (reference sequence). The CDR3 is made up of 14 amino acids. Unmatched junction bases numbered 3, after V lost 2 bases and J lost 4 bases. The CDR3 nucleotides are TGTGCCAGCAGCCAACCAGCGGGAGGTTACGAGCAGTACTTC. This translates into CASSQPAGGYEQYF.

The chain is built from TRBV11-2 and TRBJ2-1, with 11 nucleotides matching TRBD1. This CDR3 contains 15 residues. V shed 5 bases and J 2 bases; nucleotides not matched to a gene: 2. Germline CDR1 and CDR2: SGHAT and FQNNGV. The CDR3 bases are TGTGCCAGCAGCGAGGACAGGGGGCCCTACAATGAGCAGTTCTTC. It specifies CASSEDRGPYNEQFF.

CDR3 sequence (DNA): TGTGCCAGCAGAGAAACAGGGGCGACAAGCTATGGCTACACCTTC. It specifies CASRETGATSYGYTF. This chain uses TRBV6-6 with TRBJ1-2, with TRBD1 matching 7 bases. Per germline, CDR1 MNHNY and CDR2 SVGAGI (reference sequence). CDR3 length: 15 amino acids. V lost 6 bases and J lost 4; bases outside the gene matches: 11.

V is TRBV25-1 and J is TRBJ1-1; TRBD1 might be the D (5 bases). Deletions cut 2 bases from V and 1 base from J, with 5 bases between. CDR1 MGHDK and CDR2 SYGVNS come from the germline V gene. The CDR3 sequence is 13 residues long. CDR3 coding DNA: TGTGCCAGCAGTGAACAGGGGAACACTGAAGCTTTCTTT. It specifies CASSEQGNTEAFF.